This is a list of T cell receptor beta chains from one sample in a study of blood T cell repertoires in COVID-19. Here immunoSEQ multiplex PCR was the method, and the copy in TCRdb shows in-frame clones only, minus some. This sample carries 400,000 to 550,000 clones, 85% to 90% of them seen once, and the ten largest clones take roughly 4%. The sequenced material came from peripheral blood. These receptors all stem from a woman aged 25 to 45 with acute or convalescent COVID-19. Each CDR3 is given with its conserved first and last residue. D genes are given only for firm matches. Some rows have no size entry. The others give once, few or many, or a class for an expanded clone.

cdr3_length | j_call | d_call | clone_size | v_call | cdr3_aa | cdr3_nt
14 | TRBJ1-3 | NA | NA | TRBV5-1 | CASSPGVSGNTIYF | TGCGCCAGCAGCCCCGGAGTGTCCGGAAACACCATATATTTT
13 | TRBJ1-4 | TRBD1 | NA | TRBV25-1 | CASSRDSREKLFF | TGTGCCAGCAGCAGGGACAGCCGGGAAAAACTGTTTTTT
15 | TRBJ1-1 | NA | NA | TRBV11-2 | CASSLPGSMNTEAFF | TGTGCCAGCAGCTTACCGGGATCAATGAACACTGAAGCTTTCTTT
17 | TRBJ1-6 | NA | NA | TRBV3-1/TRBV3-2 | CASSHFMGGRENSPLHF | TGTGCCAGCAGCCATTTCATGGGGGGTCGCGAGAATTCACCCCTCCACTTT
16 | TRBJ2-7 | TRBD2 | NA | TRBV3-1/TRBV3-2 | CASSQGLAEDFYEQYF | TGTGCCAGCAGCCAAGGCCTAGCGGAGGACTTCTACGAGCAGTACTTC
12 | TRBJ2-1 | NA | NA | TRBV5-1 | CASNQLAEEQFF | TGCGCCAGCAATCAGTTGGCGGAAGAGCAGTTCTTC
12 | TRBJ1-1 | TRBD1 | NA | TRBV6-6 | CASNRDSTEAFF | TGTGCCAGCAATAGGGACAGCACTGAAGCTTTCTTT
17 | TRBJ2-1 | NA | NA | TRBV1 | CTSSQDPLAGAYNEQFF | TGCACCAGCAGCCAAGACCCCCTAGCGGGGGCTTACAATGAGCAGTTCTTC
15 | TRBJ2-1 | TRBD2 | NA | TRBV11-3 | CASSLVAGGGNEQFF | TGTGCCAGCAGCTTAGTGGCGGGGGGTGGCAATGAGCAGTTCTTC
17 | TRBJ1-2 | NA | NA | TRBV24-1 | CATSDPGGTPGWAGYTF | TGTGCCACCAGTGATCCGGGAGGGACACCGGGATGGGCTGGCTACACCTTC
14 | TRBJ1-5 | TRBD1 | NA | TRBV19 | CASSVEQGNQPQHF | TGTGCCAGTAGTGTTGAACAGGGGAATCAGCCCCAGCATTTT
17 | TRBJ2-7 | TRBD1 | NA | TRBV10-3 | CAISESREGASSYEQYF | TGTGCCATCAGTGAGTCCCGTGAGGGGGCGTCCTCCTACGAGCAGTACTTC
14 | TRBJ2-1 | NA | NA | TRBV30 | CACYHGSSYNEQFF | TGTGCCTGTTACCACGGGAGCTCCTACAATGAGCAGTTCTTC
16 | TRBJ2-1 | TRBD2 | NA | TRBV27 | CASSFNKGTSHNEQFF | TGTGCCAGCAGTTTCAATAAGGGGACTAGTCACAATGAGCAGTTCTTC
17 | TRBJ1-5 | NA | NA | TRBV7-2 | CASSLQRIGQFNQPQHF | TGTGCCAGCAGCCTGCAGAGGATCGGACAGTTTAATCAGCCCCAGCATTTT
14 | TRBJ1-1 | TRBD1 | once | TRBV5-4 | CASSFRGQGTEAFF | TGTGCCAGCAGTTTCAGGGGGCAGGGGACTGAAGCTTTCTTT
14 | TRBJ2-7 | TRBD1 | NA | TRBV6-5 | CASRPRQGGYEQYF | TGTGCCAGCAGGCCTAGACAGGGGGGGTACGAGCAGTACTTC
17 | TRBJ1-1 | TRBD1 | NA | TRBV18 | CASSPLSGQGLYTEAFF | TGTGCCAGCTCACCACTGTCTGGACAGGGTTTGTACACTGAAGCTTTCTTT
15 | TRBJ1-6 | NA | few | TRBV19 | CASSKTGSGNSPLHF | TGTGCCAGTAGTAAAACAGGGAGTGGTAATTCACCCCTCCACTTT
12 | TRBJ1-6 | NA | NA | TRBV12-3/TRBV12-4 | CASSFSGEALHF | TGTGCCAGCAGTTTTTCCGGGGAGGCCCTCCACTTT
14 | TRBJ1-5 | TRBD1 | NA | TRBV4-1 | CASSQTDRDQPQHF | TGCGCCAGCAGCCAAACGGACAGGGATCAGCCCCAGCATTTT
14 | TRBJ1-5 | NA | NA | TRBV2 | CASSDLAGHQPQHF | TGTGCCAGCAGTGATCTGGCAGGGCATCAGCCCCAGCATTTT
15 | TRBJ2-5 | TRBD2 | NA | TRBV2 | CASIRGAGHQETQYF | TGTGCCAGCATCCGGGGAGCGGGGCACCAAGAGACCCAGTACTTC
15 | TRBJ1-1 | NA | NA | TRBV7-8 | CASSFNGAMNTEAFF | TGTGCCAGCAGCTTTAATGGGGCGATGAACACTGAAGCTTTCTTT
14 | TRBJ2-5 | TRBD1 | NA | TRBV9 | CASSVDREPETQYF | TGTGCCAGCAGCGTCGACAGGGAACCTGAGACCCAGTACTTC
12 | TRBJ1-2 | TRBD1 | once | TRBV30 | CAWRAGGDGYTF | TGTGCCTGGAGGGCAGGGGGCGATGGCTACACCTTC
16 | TRBJ1-2 | NA | NA | TRBV7-8 | CASSPFWDGGNYGYTF | TGTGCCAGCAGCCCCTTTTGGGACGGGGGAAACTATGGCTACACCTTC
14 | TRBJ2-7 | NA | NA | TRBV28 | CASSLLQGGNEQYF | TGTGCCAGCAGTTTATTGCAGGGTGGTAACGAGCAGTACTTC
14 | TRBJ2-7 | NA | once | TRBV23-1 | CASSQITETYEQYF | TGCGCCAGCAGTCAAATAACAGAGACCTACGAGCAGTACTTC
15 | TRBJ1-1 | NA | NA | TRBV19 | CASTLQGRVNTEAFF | TGTGCCAGCACTCTACAGGGAAGGGTGAACACTGAAGCTTTCTTT
15 | TRBJ2-7 | NA | NA | TRBV7-9 | CASSLSEGRGYEQYF | TGTGCCAGCAGCTTATCGGAGGGACGGGGTTACGAGCAGTACTTC
13 | TRBJ1-1 | NA | NA | TRBV6-1 | CASSEGLNTEAFF | TGTGCCAGCAGTGAGGGGCTGAACACTGAAGCTTTCTTT
16 | TRBJ2-1 | NA | NA | TRBV4-2 | CASSVDLVTPNNEQFF | TGTGCCAGCAGCGTTGATCTAGTGACTCCCAACAATGAGCAGTTCTTC
17 | TRBJ1-1 | NA | few | TRBV14 | CASSHYPGGGSDTEAFF | TGTGCCAGCAGCCACTACCCCGGGGGGGGTTCGGACACTGAAGCTTTCTTT
15 | TRBJ2-5 | TRBD1 | NA | TRBV7-3 | CASSLKGANQETQYF | TGTGCCAGCAGCTTAAAGGGGGCAAACCAAGAGACCCAGTACTTC
15 | TRBJ1-6 | NA | few | TRBV5-1 | CASSSRGVYNSPLHF | TGCGCCAGCAGCTCCAGGGGCGTCTATAATTCACCCCTCCACTTT
13 | TRBJ2-7 | TRBD1 | once | TRBV30 | CAPGQGGSYEQYF | TGTGCCCCGGGACAGGGCGGCTCCTACGAGCAGTACTTC
12 | TRBJ2-1 | NA | NA | TRBV14 | CASSQDWHEQFF | TGTGCCAGCAGCCAAGATTGGCATGAGCAGTTCTTC
11 | TRBJ2-1 | NA | NA | TRBV6-5 | CASKQGNEQFF | TGTGCCAGCAAGCAGGGTAATGAGCAGTTCTTC
14 | TRBJ1-2 | TRBD1 | NA | TRBV18 | CASSPGTGDYGYTF | TGTGCCAGCTCACCTGGGACAGGGGACTATGGCTACACCTTC
13 | TRBJ1-4 | TRBD1 | NA | TRBV6-5 | CASRGDSGEKLFF | TGTGCCAGCAGGGGGGACAGCGGCGAAAAACTGTTTTTT
13 | TRBJ1-2 | TRBD1 | NA | TRBV7-9 | CASSPQGAGGYTF | TGTGCCAGCAGCCCACAGGGGGCGGGTGGCTACACCTTC
15 | TRBJ1-1 | NA | NA | TRBV4-1 | CASRVGQGLATEAFF | TGCGCCAGCAGAGTGGGGCAGGGGTTGGCCACTGAAGCTTTCTTT